The clone carrying this TCR beta chain was seen a handful of times. Data came from immunoSEQ multiplex PCR; TCRdb stores just in-frame clones and leaves some out. The sample lists tens of thousands of clones; over 55% were seen once. The V end was cut by 2 bases, the J end by 2 bases, with 13 bases between. CDR3 length: 16 amino acids. Germline values: CDR1 MNHNS, CDR2 SASEGT. This specimen comes from a study of cytotoxic CD8 clonotypes in ibrutinib-treated CLL. Study context: A median around 12 months of treatment, range 6 to 36, preceded the collection of response samples.

Specimen: PBMCs, collected after 24 months of ibrutinib treatment. This clonotype was sampled from a human donor with chronic lymphocytic leukemia. The gene calls are TRBV6-1 and TRBJ1-3; D gene uncertain. In nucleotides, the CDR3 is TGTGCCAGCAGTGAATTTGGGGTGGCGACTGGAAACACCATATATTTT. Protein: CASSEFGVATGNTIYF.